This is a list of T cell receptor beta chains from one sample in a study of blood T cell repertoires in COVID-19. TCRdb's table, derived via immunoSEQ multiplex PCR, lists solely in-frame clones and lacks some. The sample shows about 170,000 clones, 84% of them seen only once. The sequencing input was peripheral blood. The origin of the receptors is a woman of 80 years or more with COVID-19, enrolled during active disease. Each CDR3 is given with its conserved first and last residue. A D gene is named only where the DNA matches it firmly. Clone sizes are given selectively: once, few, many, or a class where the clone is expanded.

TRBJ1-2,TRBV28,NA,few,TGTGCCGTGGAGAGGGCAACTAACTATGGCTACACCTTC,CAVERATNYGYTF
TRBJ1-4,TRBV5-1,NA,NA,TGCGCCAGCAGCTTGGCGTCCTCAACTAATGAAAAACTGTTTTTT,CASSLASSTNEKLFF
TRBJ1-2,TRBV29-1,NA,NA,TGCAGCGTTGAATTGGGTGCGAGAGGTGGCTACACCTTC,CSVELGARGGYTF
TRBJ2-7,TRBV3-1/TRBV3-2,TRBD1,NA,TGTGCCAGCAGGCTAACAGGGGGCGCCTCCTACGAGCAGTACTTC,CASRLTGGASYEQYF
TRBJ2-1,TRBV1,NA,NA,TGCACCAGCAGCCAAGATATAACAATAGCGGGGGGGGTACCCTACAATGAGCAGTTCTTC,CTSSQDITIAGGVPYNEQFF
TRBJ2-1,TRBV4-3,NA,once,TGCGCCAGCAGCCAAGAGAGGGACTATGAGCAGTTCTTC,CASSQERDYEQFF
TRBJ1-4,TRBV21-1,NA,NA,TGTGCCAGAACGGACAGGGGCCCCTCTAATGAAAAACTGTTTTTT,CARTDRGPSNEKLFF
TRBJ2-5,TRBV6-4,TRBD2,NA,TGTGCCAACTCCAATTGGGAAGCGGGGGATCAAGAGACCCAGTACTTC,CANSNWEAGDQETQYF
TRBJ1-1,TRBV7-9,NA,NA,TGTGCCAGCAGCTCTCCGGGACTGTCGAACACTGAAGCTTTCTTT,CASSSPGLSNTEAFF
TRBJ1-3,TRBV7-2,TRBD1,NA,TGTGCCAGCAGCTCCCAAACAGGGGGCGCCGACACCATATATTTT,CASSSQTGGADTIYF
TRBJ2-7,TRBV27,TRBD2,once,TGTGCCAGCTTCCGGGAGGAATACGAGCAGTACTTC,CASFREEYEQYF
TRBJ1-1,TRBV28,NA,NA,TGTGCCAGCAGTCGTGGGGGCAGGGACACTGAAGCTTTCTTT,CASSRGGRDTEAFF
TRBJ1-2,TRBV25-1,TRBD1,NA,TGTGCCAGCAGTGAATGGGGGACAGGGGTAAAGGGAGGCTACACCTTC,CASSEWGTGVKGGYTF
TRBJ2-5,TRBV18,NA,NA,TGTGCCAGCTCACCAGGAGGGGAGACCCAGTACTTC,CASSPGGETQYF
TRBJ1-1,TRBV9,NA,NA,TGTGCCAGCAGCTCGCTCGGAGGGAACACTGAAGCTTTCTTT,CASSSLGGNTEAFF
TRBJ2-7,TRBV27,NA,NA,TGTGCCAGCAAAGAGGCGCGGCCAGCGCCCTACGAGCAGTACTTC,CASKEARPAPYEQYF
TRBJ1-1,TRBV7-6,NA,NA,TGTGCCAGCAGCTTAGTTGCGGGCTGGGGGGGGACTGAAGCTTTCTTT,CASSLVAGWGGTEAFF
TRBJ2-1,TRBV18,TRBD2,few,TGTGCCAGCTCCGAGGGACTAGCCAGGGATGAGCAGTTCTTC,CASSEGLARDEQFF
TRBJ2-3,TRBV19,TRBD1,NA,TGTGCCAGTAGTACCAGGACAGGGGCCGCAGCTACGCAGTATTTT,CASSTRTGAAATQYF
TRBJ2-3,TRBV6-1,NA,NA,TGTGCCAGCAGTGAAAAGGGAGGGGGTACGCAGTATTTT,CASSEKGGGTQYF
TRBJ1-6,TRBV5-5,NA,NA,TGTGCCAGCAGCTTGGCTAGGACCTATAATTCACCCCTCCACTTT,CASSLARTYNSPLHF
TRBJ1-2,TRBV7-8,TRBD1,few,TGTGCCAGCAGCTTCACGCCCGGGACAGAAAAAAACTATGGCTACACCTTC,CASSFTPGTEKNYGYTF
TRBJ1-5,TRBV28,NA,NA,TGTGCCAGCAGGCTGAGAGGGCCCCAGCATTTT,CASRLRGPQHF
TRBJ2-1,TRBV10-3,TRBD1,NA,TGTGCCTCCGGGGACAGGGGCCGCAATGAGCAGTTCTTC,CASGDRGRNEQFF
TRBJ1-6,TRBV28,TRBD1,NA,TGTGCCAGCAGTCCACAGGGGGAAGGTTATTCACCCCTCCACTTT,CASSPQGEGYSPLHF
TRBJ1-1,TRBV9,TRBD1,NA,TGTGCCAGCAGCGGGGGACAGGGCACTGAAGCTTTCTTT,CASSGGQGTEAFF
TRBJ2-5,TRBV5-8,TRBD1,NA,TGTGCCAGCAGCTTGTATAGACAGGGAAAAGAGACCCAGTACTTC,CASSLYRQGKETQYF
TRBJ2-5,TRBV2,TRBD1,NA,TGTGCCAGCAACGGGGACAGGGCCCAAGAGACCCAGTACTTC,CASNGDRAQETQYF
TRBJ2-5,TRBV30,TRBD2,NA,TGTGCCTGGAGTCATTTCGGGCTAGCGGGGCCCGGGGGAGGGGAGACCCAGTACTTC,CAWSHFGLAGPGGGETQYF
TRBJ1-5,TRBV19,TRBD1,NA,TGTGCCAGTATGGGGACAGGGGGATATCAGCCCCAGCATTTT,CASMGTGGYQPQHF
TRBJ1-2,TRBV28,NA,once,TGTGCCAGCAGCCTCCCGACACATGGCTACACCTTC,CASSLPTHGYTF
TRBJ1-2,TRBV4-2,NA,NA,TGTGCCAGCAGCCAAGATCCGGGGGATGGCTACACCTTC,CASSQDPGDGYTF
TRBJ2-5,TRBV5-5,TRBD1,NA,TGTGCCAGCAGCTTGGGGACAGGGGCGACAGAGACCCAGTACTTC,CASSLGTGATETQYF
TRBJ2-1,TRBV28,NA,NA,TGTGCCAGCAGTTTAGCCCGGGGGAGCGGTAGTGAGCAGTTCTTC,CASSLARGSGSEQFF
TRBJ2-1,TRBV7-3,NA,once,TGTGCCAGCAGGCCCGGACTCGGATGGGACAATGAGCAGTTCTTC,CASRPGLGWDNEQFF
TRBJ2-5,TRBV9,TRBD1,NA,TGTGCCAGCAGCGCTGGGGCGACAGGGGGTGAGACCCAGTACTTC,CASSAGATGGETQYF
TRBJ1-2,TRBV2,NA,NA,TGTGCCAGCAGCGCCGACAGACACTATGGCTACACCTTC,CASSADRHYGYTF
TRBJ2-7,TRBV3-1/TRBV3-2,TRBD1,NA,TGTGCCAGCTCCAAACCGGGACAGGGCATTTACGAGCAGTACTTC,CASSKPGQGIYEQYF
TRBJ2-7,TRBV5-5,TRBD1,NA,TGTGCCAGCAGCCGGGACAGGGTGAAAAACGAGCAGTACTTC,CASSRDRVKNEQYF
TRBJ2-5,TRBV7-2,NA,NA,TGTGCCAGCAGCTGGTCAGGGGAGACCCAGTACTTC,CASSWSGETQYF
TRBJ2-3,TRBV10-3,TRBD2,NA,TGTGCCATCAGTGCGCTCACTAGCGACATTACGGGCACAGATACGCAGTATTTT,CAISALTSDITGTDTQYF
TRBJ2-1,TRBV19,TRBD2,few,TGTGCCAGCACCTGGGGACGGGGGGGCTACAATGAGCAGTTCTTC,CASTWGRGGYNEQFF
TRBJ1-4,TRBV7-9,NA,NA,TGTGCCAGCAGCTTAACTTCAACTAATGAAAAACTGTTTTTT,CASSLTSTNEKLFF
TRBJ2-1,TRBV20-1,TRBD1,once,TGCAGTGCTAGTTCCAGGGGGCATGGCTGGGAGCAGTTCTTC,CSASSRGHGWEQFF
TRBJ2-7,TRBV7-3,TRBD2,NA,TGTGCCAGCAGCTACACCGGGACTAGCCACGAGCAGTACTTC,CASSYTGTSHEQYF
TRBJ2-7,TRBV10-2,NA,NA,TGCGCCAGCAGTGACGCGGCAGGGGTAGACGGGGAGCAGTACTTC,CASSDAAGVDGEQYF
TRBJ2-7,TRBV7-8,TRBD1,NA,TGTGCCAGCAGCCAGGGGACAGGTTTCGTCTACGAGCAGTACTTC,CASSQGTGFVYEQYF
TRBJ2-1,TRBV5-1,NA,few,TGCGCCAGCAGCTTGTGGCAGGGGACCTACAATGAGCAGTTCTTC,CASSLWQGTYNEQFF
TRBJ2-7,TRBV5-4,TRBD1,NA,TGTGCCAGCAGCGTGGACAGGGGGGCTTCCTACGAGCAGTACTTC,CASSVDRGASYEQYF
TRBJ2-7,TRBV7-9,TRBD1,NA,TGTGCCAGCACCAAACCGGGACAGGGCTACGAGCAGTACTTC,CASTKPGQGYEQYF
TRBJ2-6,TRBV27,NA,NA,TGTGCCAGCTCCTCCTACTCTGGGGCCAACGTCCTGACTTTC,CASSSYSGANVLTF
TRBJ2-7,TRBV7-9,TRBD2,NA,TGTGCCAGCAGCCCGACTAGCGGGAGTCCGTACAAGCAGTACTTC,CASSPTSGSPYKQYF
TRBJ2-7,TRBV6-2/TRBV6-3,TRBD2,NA,TGTGCCAGCAGCCGAGGGACTAGCGGGACCGAGCAGTACTTC,CASSRGTSGTEQYF
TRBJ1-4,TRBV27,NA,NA,TGTGCCAGCAGTCCAGGACAGCTTAGACTTAATGAAAAACTGTTTTTT,CASSPGQLRLNEKLFF
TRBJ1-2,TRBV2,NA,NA,TGTGCCAGCAGTGAGGTTCGGGGGGCAGACTATGGCTACACCTTC,CASSEVRGADYGYTF
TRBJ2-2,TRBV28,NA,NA,TGTGCCAGCACGGGGGTGTTGTTCACCGGGGAGCTGTTTTTT,CASTGVLFTGELFF
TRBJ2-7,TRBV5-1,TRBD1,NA,TGCGCCAGCAGCTTGGCCCAGGGGGAGCGCGAGCAGTACTTC,CASSLAQGEREQYF